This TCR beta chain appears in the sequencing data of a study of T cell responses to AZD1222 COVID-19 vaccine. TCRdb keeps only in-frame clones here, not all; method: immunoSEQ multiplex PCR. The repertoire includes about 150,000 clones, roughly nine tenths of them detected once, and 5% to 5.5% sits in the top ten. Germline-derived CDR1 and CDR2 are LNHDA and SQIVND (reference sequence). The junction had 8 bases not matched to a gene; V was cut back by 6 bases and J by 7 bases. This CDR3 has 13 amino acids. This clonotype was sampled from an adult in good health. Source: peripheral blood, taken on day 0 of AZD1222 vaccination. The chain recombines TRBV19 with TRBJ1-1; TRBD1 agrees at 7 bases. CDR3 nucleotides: TGTGCCAGTAGCCTCGGACAGGCCTATGAAGCTTTCTTT. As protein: CASSLGQAYEAFF.